Each of the 10 T cell receptor beta chains below was sequenced from the same sample in a study of blood T cell repertoires in COVID-19. This table comes from immunoSEQ multiplex PCR, and its TCRdb copy is limited to in-frame clones, with some not included. The data show approximately 270,000 clones, with around 84% seen just once and about 1.7% held by the top ten. The material sequenced was PBMCs or T cells enriched from blood (not recorded which). The receptors here all came from a man in his forties who had recovered from COVID-19.

This clone was counted a single time. V gene TRBV27 combines with J gene TRBJ1-2; TRBD1 matches 7 bases. The length of the CDR3 is 16 residues. J was trimmed by 3 bases and V by 0 bases; bases with no gene match: 7. Per germline, CDR1 MNHEY and CDR2 SMNVEV (reference sequence). The CDR3 nucleotides read TGTGCCAGCAGTTTATCGAACAGGGGCATGTACTATGGCTACACCTTC. Protein sequence: CASSLSNRGMYYGYTF.

The chain uses TRBV12-3 or TRBV12-4 and TRBJ1-1; D might be TRBD1 (5 bases). The V gene lost 6 bases and the J gene lost 5 bases, with 13 bases spanning the gap. This CDR3 region has 13 residues. The CDR3 protein is CASRGPGVTEAFF. The CDR3 DNA reads TGTGCCAGCAGGGGGCCCGGCGTGACTGAAGCTTTCTTT.

J is TRBJ2-5 and V is TRBV24-1, with TRBD1 matching over 10 bases. CDR3 length: 16 amino acids. The J segment lost 4 bases and the V segment lost 4 bases, leaving 8 bases of the junction unmatched. Germline lookup yields CDR1 KGHDR and CDR2 SFDVKD. CDR3 residues: CATSEPTGGVPETQYF. The CDR3 coding sequence is TGTGCCACCAGTGAGCCGACAGGGGGCGTTCCAGAGACCCAGTACTTC.

The chain uses TRBV10-3 and TRBJ1-2; 7 bases map to TRBD1. The CDR3 extends over 14 amino acids. J was trimmed by 6 bases and V by 6 bases; bases with no gene match: 10. Germline lookup yields CDR1 ENHRY and CDR2 SYGVKD. CDR3 DNA: TGTGCCATCAGAGGGACAGCGTTTGGAGATGGCTACACCTTC. This codes for CAIRGTAFGDGYTF.

The genes are TRBV28 and TRBJ2-1; D not certain. Trimming took off 8 bases at V and 9 bases at J, with 8 bases between the two ends. Germline lookup yields CDR1 MDHEN and CDR2 SYDVKM. The length of the CDR3 is 10 residues. CDR3 residues: CASGPGEQFF. The CDR3 DNA is TGTGCCAGCGGGCCTGGTGAGCAGTTCTTC.

CDR3 residues: CASSEDRTRAYEQYF. DNA of the CDR3: TGTGCCAGCAGTGAAGACCGGACAAGGGCCTACGAGCAGTACTTC. The chain has TRBV6-1 and TRBJ2-7, with D possibly TRBD1 on 5 matching bases. The CDR3 is 15 amino acids. V lost 1 base to trimming and J lost 2 bases, with 12 bases between them. Germline CDR1 reads MNHNS; CDR2 reads SASEGT.

This chain uses TRBV30 with TRBJ1-5, with 7 bases lining up with TRBD1. The V segment lost 0 bases and the J segment 7 bases; nucleotides outside the gene matches: 3. Germline CDR1 is GTSNPN and CDR2 is SVGIG (reference sequence). The CDR3 spans 13 residues. CDR3: CAWSVGGEQPQHF. The DNA of the CDR3 is TGTGCCTGGAGTGTAGGGGGCGAGCAGCCCCAGCATTTT.

The V call is TRBV5-1, the J call TRBJ1-2; 9 bases fit TRBD1. J lost 8 bases, V lost 0 bases, and 8 bases had no gene match. The CDR3 runs to 15 residues. CDR1 is SGHRS, CDR2 YFSETQ, per germline. The DNA of the CDR3 is TGCGCCAGCAGCTTGGGAGGTGACAGGGGGTTCGGCTACACCTTC. Protein: CASSLGGDRGFGYTF. Full variable domain (missing parts from reference TRBV5-1 and TRBJ1-2): KAGVTQTPRYLIKTRGQQVTLSCSPISGHRSVSWYQQTPGQGLQFLFEYFSETQRNKGNFPGRFSGRQFSNSRSEMNVSTLELGDSALYLCASSLGGDRGFGYTFGSGTRLTVV.

The CDR3 DNA reads as TGTGCCAGCACACACGTGGGGGCTGAAGGCTACACCTTC. Protein sequence: CASTHVGAEGYTF. This rearrangement joins TRBV5-8 to TRBJ1-2, with TRBD1 as a possible D gene (6 bases). CDR3 size: 13 residues. Germline CDR1 and CDR2: SGHTS and YDEGEE. The ends were cut back, 6 bases at V and 8 bases at J, with 17 bases in the middle. Based on the CDR3 plus reference TRBV5-8 and TRBJ1-2, the full variable domain is EAGVTQSPTHLIKTRGQQATLRCSPISGHTSVYWYQQALGLGLQFLLWYDEGEERNRGNFPPRFSGRQFPNYSSELNVNALELEDSALYLCASTHVGAEGYTFGSGTRLTVV.

CDR3 in DNA: TGTGCCAGCAGCACCTCGCCTAGCGGGGGGGGTAATGAGCAGTTCTTC. Translation: CASSTSPSGGGNEQFF. The chain joins TRBV5-4 to TRBJ2-1; 12 bases match TRBD2. Germline V gene data show CDR1 as SGHNT and CDR2 as YYREEE (reference sequence). The CDR3 runs to 16 residues. The junction had 9 bases not matched to a gene; V was cut back by 4 bases and J by 7 bases.